The clone carrying this T cell receptor (beta chain) has only a few counts. Its antigen is currently unknown. The data are from a study of T-cell memory formation after mild COVID-19. Study-level information: TCR clusters were mostly confined to one donor each.

Regarding the study as a whole: Clones contracting across day 15 to 85 had a balanced CD4/CD8 profile; later expanding clones leaned CD4+. Researchers found some responding clones in pre-infection memory, a sign that cross-reactive memory joined.

Trimming took 7 bases from V and 2 from J; bases not matched to a gene: 9. The CDR3 contains 15 residues. The germline V gene has CDR1 SGHTA and CDR2 FQGNSA. It was 5'RACE with constant-segment primers that produced the TCR alpha and TCR beta cDNA libraries, which carried sample barcodes and UMIs. TCRdb fed the 5' RACE reads into MiXCR, producing one record per CDR3 protein. Found here are almost 350,000 distinct CDR3 sequences, less than 25% of them singletons; the top ten hold around 20%. Specimen: PBMCs or a T cell subset sorted from them (not recorded which). The TCR comes from a man aged 18 to 29 who had mild COVID-19 (a few samples of this study predate the infection). Cell type and time point are not known. This chain joins TRBV7-2 and TRBJ2-3; TRBD2 matches 7 bases. The CDR3 coding sequence is TGTGCCAGCATTCGGGAGCGGGGTGACACAGATACGCAGTATTTT. Amino acid sequence: CASIRERGDTDTQYF.